Below are 9 T cell receptor beta chains sequenced from a single sample in a study of blood T cells in healthy people across ages. It was with a sample-barcoded 5' primer and a J-beta primer mix that a second PCR of roughly 7 to 12 cycles was run. Each CDR3 protein gets one entry after TCRdb re-called the 5' RACE reads with MiXCR. The sample records 1,100,000 or so distinct CDR3 sequences, over 35% being singletons. The sequenced sample was blood. These receptors were obtained from a woman aged 55-75 years in good health.

The chain carries TRBV20-1 and TRBJ2-1; D possibly corresponds to TRBD1 (5 bases). The CDR3 runs 15 residues. Germline V gene sequence: CDR1 DFQATT, CDR2 SNEGSKA (reference sequence). The V end was cut by 3 bases, the J end by 7 bases, with 19 bases between. Here the CDR3 reads CSASGRTSIGNEQFF. The CDR3 bases are TGCAGTGCTAGCGGAAGGACATCCATCGGGAATGAGCAGTTCTTC.

In regard to this clonotype: The junction shows a germline mismatch at one end, possibly a read error. V usage is TRBV5-5 and J usage is TRBJ2-4, with a possible D match to TRBD2 (6 bases). The CDR3 is 14 amino acids. Germline-derived CDR1 and CDR2 are SGHKS and YYEKEE (reference sequence). The CDR3 bases are TGTGCCAGCAGCTTGGCCGGGGGTCCCTACGAGCAGCACTTC. It codes for CASSLAGGPYEQHF.

V is TRBV29-1 and J is TRBJ2-7; 8 bases agree with TRBD1. CDR1 is SQVTM and CDR2 is ANQGSEA in the germline V gene. V was clipped by 6 bases and J by 0 bases; unmatched bases: 7. The CDR3 totals 14 residues. The CDR3 coding sequence is TGCAGCGTAGAGACAGGGGAGAGCTCCTACGAGCAGTACTTC. The encoded protein is CSVETGESSYEQYF.

The chain uses TRBV7-9 and TRBJ1-4; tentative D call: TRBD1 (5 bases). CDR1 SEHNR and CDR2 FQNEAQ come from the germline V gene (reference sequence). Trimming took off 6 bases at V and 6 bases at J, with 17 bases between the two ends. CDR3 length: 15 amino acids. The CDR3 coding sequence is TGTGCCAGCAGTTCTCGCGGGGGTCCCGATGAAAAACTGTTTTTT. This codes for CASSSRGGPDEKLFF.

This chain links TRBV7-9 with TRBJ1-2, with 8 bases fitting TRBD1. CDR1 is SEHNR, CDR2 FQNEAQ, per germline (reference sequence). The CDR3 length is 16 residues. After removal of 4 bases from V and 5 bases from J, the junction contained 12 bases not matched to a gene. The CDR3 here is CASSSRTTGVMYGYTF. In nucleotides, the CDR3 is TGTGCCAGCAGCTCCAGGACGACAGGGGTTATGTATGGCTACACCTTC. The full variable domain, in which reference TRBV7-9 and TRBJ1-2 provide the parts outside the CDR3, is DTGVSQNPRHKITKRGQNVTFRCDPISEHNRLYWYRQTLGQGPEFLTYFQNEAQLEKSRLLSDRFSAERPKGSFSTLEIQRTEQGDSAMYLCASSSRTTGVMYGYTFGSGTRLTVV.

This clonotype was seen more than once but under ten times. This rearrangement joins TRBV20-1 to TRBJ2-3; perhaps D is TRBD1 or TRBD2 (7 bases each). The V gene's germline CDR1 is DFQATT and CDR2 SNEGSKA (reference sequence). This CDR3 spans 16 amino acids. Trimming left V 3 bases short and J 5 bases short, with 21 bases between. The CDR3 is CSARGWDSSGGDTQYF. The CDR3 DNA follows: TGCAGTGCTAGGGGATGGGACAGCTCGGGGGGAGATACGCAGTATTTT.

The V gene is TRBV12-3 or TRBV12-4, the J gene TRBJ2-1, with unresolved D. This CDR3 is built from 14 residues. Trimming pared 8 bases from V and 8 bases from J, leaving 19 bases between. In DNA form, the CDR3 reads TGTGCCAGCCATGGGGTAGATAGGGTGTATGAGCAGTTCTTC. This codes for CASHGVDRVYEQFF.

The chain employs TRBV6-2 or TRBV6-3 and TRBJ2-1; 9 nucleotides match TRBD2. V dropped 0 bases and J dropped 5; count of bases not matched to a gene: 14. This CDR3 comprises 19 residues. The germline V gene has CDR1 MNHEY and CDR2 SVGEGT. CDR3 coding DNA: TGTGCCAGCAGTTACTCTATGATGGGCGCGGGAGGGTTCGACAATGAGCAGTTCTTC. Encoded protein: CASSYSMMGAGGFDNEQFF.

The chain couples TRBV29-1 to TRBJ1-2; D is undetermined. This CDR3 is built from 17 residues. Trimming removed 1 base from V and 8 bases from J, with 26 bases in between. Germline CDR1 and CDR2: SQVTM and ANQGSEA. The CDR3 DNA is TGCAGCGTTGAAGTCCTCGGTGGTGGGCTTACGTTGGGAGGCTACACCTTC. Protein: CSVEVLGGGLTLGGYTF.